This T cell receptor (beta chain) originates from a study of metastatic and nonmetastatic thyroid tumors. This clone was picked up many times. TCRdb reanalyzed the PCR reads via MiXCR. Of approximately 22,000 clones in the sample, around 30% are singletons; the top ten hold about 14%. In germline, CDR1 is LGHDT, CDR2 YNNKEL (reference sequence). The junction had 6 bases not matched to a gene; V was cut back by 1 base and J by 2 bases. This CDR3 has 16 residues. There were no patients who had received any treatment before thyroid surgery. Sequencing input: blood. This sequence joins TRBV3-1 and TRBJ2-5, with TRBD1 matching 8 bases. The clonotype comes from a female donor with papillary thyroid cancer or a benign thyroid nodule (not recorded which). Some clones in this sample may be carry-over from other donors' samples. This CDR3 is CASSQVGTGQQETQYF. DNA for the CDR3: TGTGCCAGCAGCCAAGTCGGGACAGGACAACAAGAGACCCAGTACTTC.